These 28 T cell receptor beta chains came from one sample sequenced in a study of blood T cell repertoires in COVID-19. Profiled with immunoSEQ multiplex PCR; TCRdb holds only in-frame clones, not every one. This table has 450,000 to 500,000 clones, about 85% appearing once. The sequenced sample consisted of PBMCs or T cells enriched from blood (not recorded which). The receptors here all came from a woman in her fifties or sixties who had recovered from COVID-19.

This rearrangement joins TRBV3-1 (or the pseudogene TRBV3-2) to TRBJ2-1; 7 bases align to TRBD1. V was clipped by 3 bases and J by 10 bases; unmatched bases: 9. CDR3 length: 14 amino acids. Germline V gives CDR1 LGHDT, CDR2 YNNKEL (reference sequence). This CDR3 is CASSQWTGPAEQFF. For the CDR3, the DNA is TGTGCCAGCAGCCAGTGGACAGGACCCGCGGAGCAGTTCTTC.

The rearrangement links TRBV10-3 to TRBJ2-1; D is perhaps TRBD1 (6 bases). Germline V gives CDR1 ENHRY, CDR2 SYGVKD. Trimming took off 6 bases at V and 10 bases at J, with 22 bases between the two ends. The CDR3 sequence is 15 residues long. The CDR3 loop is CAIRPTGTSLGEQFF. Written as DNA, the CDR3 is TGTGCCATCAGACCAACCGGGACATCATTGGGGGAGCAGTTCTTC.

The J gene is TRBJ1-1, the V gene TRBV24-1; TRBD1 aligns across 8 bases. Germline CDR1 and CDR2: KGHDR and SFDVKD. Trimming cost V 2 bases and J 7 bases; bases outside gene matches: 5. The CDR3 is 14 amino acids. CDR3 sequence (DNA): TGTGCCACCAGTGATTCCAGGGGGCCAGGTGAAGCTTTCTTT. This translates into CATSDSRGPGEAFF.

This rearrangement joins TRBV14 to TRBJ2-5; D ambiguous. The CDR3 is made up of 13 amino acids. Germline V gives CDR1 SGHDN, CDR2 FVKESK. Between the trimmed V and J ends, which lost 3 bases and 2 bases, there was a span of 7 bases. The CDR3: CASSQQLQETQYF. The CDR3, as DNA: TGTGCCAGCAGCCAGCAACTACAAGAGACCCAGTACTTC.

The chain joins TRBV7-9 to TRBJ2-3; tentative D call: TRBD1 (5 bases). With 3 bases removed from V and 2 bases from J, the gap between germline ends came to 9 bases. The CDR3 is 14 amino acids. CDR1 is SEHNR, CDR2 FQNEAQ, per germline (reference sequence). The CDR3 is CASSFNRPTDTQYF. The CDR3 region has the DNA TGTGCCAGCAGCTTCAACAGGCCCACAGATACGCAGTATTTT.

The sample holds one count of this clone. The V call is TRBV4-1, the J call TRBJ2-3; TRBD1 matches 7 bases. Germline V CDR1 and CDR2: MGHRA, YSYEKL. V lost 2 bases to trimming and J lost 4 bases; unmatched junction nucleotides: 9. This CDR3 is built from 16 residues. The CDR3 spells CASSQQTGYEADTQYF. Here the CDR3 DNA reads TGCGCCAGCAGCCAACAGACAGGGTACGAGGCAGATACGCAGTATTTT.

The rearrangement uses TRBV6-5 and TRBJ1-6, with 8 bases lining up with TRBD1. Germline V CDR1 and CDR2: MNHEY, SVGAGI. The CDR3 runs 13 residues. The V and J ends lost 7 bases and 7 bases, in that order; junction bases with no gene match: 3. The CDR3: CASTQGANSPLHF. The CDR3 coding sequence is TGTGCCAGCACCCAGGGGGCCAATTCACCCCTCCACTTT.

This chain uses TRBV3-1 (or the pseudogene TRBV3-2) with TRBJ1-6, with D perhaps TRBD1 (5 bases). The CDR3 loop spans 15 amino acids. Trimming cost V 1 base and J 9 bases, with 13 bases left between them. The germline CDR1 and CDR2 sequences are LGHDT and YNNKEL (reference sequence). The CDR3 DNA reads as TGTGCCAGCAGCCAAGGGGAGGGGTGGGGTTCACCCCTCCACTTT. Protein sequence: CASSQGEGWGSPLHF.

V and J are TRBV7-9 and TRBJ2-3; D perhaps matches TRBD2 (5 bases). This CDR3 spans 12 amino acids. Germline CDR1 SEHNR, CDR2 FQNEAQ (reference sequence). V was shortened by 4 bases and J by 10 bases, with 12 bases between the two germline ends. The CDR3 DNA reads TGTGCCAGCAGCTCCGGGAACCGGCCGCAGTATTTT. This translates into CASSSGNRPQYF.

This rearrangement joins TRBV13 to TRBJ1-2, with 9 bases identical to TRBD1. Looked up from germline, CDR1 is PRHDT and CDR2 is FYEKMQ (reference sequence). CDR3 size: 15 residues. Losses at the gene ends were 4 bases for V and 4 bases for J; bases not matched to a gene: 7. The CDR3 nucleotides read TGTGCCAGCAGCTCCCACAGGGGGCTCCCCTATGGCTACACCTTC. Protein sequence: CASSSHRGLPYGYTF.

The V call is TRBV24-1, the J call TRBJ1-1; maybe TRBD1 (5 bases). The CDR3 consists of 11 residues. Germline CDR1 is KGHDR and CDR2 is SFDVKD. Trimming removed 9 bases from V and 7 bases from J, with 11 bases in between. The CDR3 DNA is TGTGCCACCGCCGGGAGGGGTGAAGCTTTCTTT. This codes for CATAGRGEAFF.

V usage is TRBV3-1 (or the pseudogene TRBV3-2) and J usage is TRBJ1-2; 9 nucleotides match TRBD1. V trimming: 6 bases; J trimming: 7 bases; junction bases outside the gene matches: 3. CDR3 length: 12 amino acids. Germline V gene sequence: CDR1 LGHDT, CDR2 YNNKEL (reference sequence). The CDR3 is CASRMTGGGYTF. For the CDR3, the DNA is TGTGCCAGCAGAATGACAGGGGGTGGCTACACCTTC.

The chain links TRBV29-1 to TRBJ1-4, with D tentatively TRBD1 (6 bases). Germline CDR1 and CDR2: SQVTM and ANQGSEA. Deletions cut 6 bases from V and 1 base from J, with 21 bases between. The CDR3 contains 17 residues. CDR3 nucleotide sequence: TGCAGCGTGGTTAAACAGGGTTCTATAGTAACTAATGAAAAACTGTTTTTT. Translation: CSVVKQGSIVTNEKLFF.

The rearrangement links TRBV2 to TRBJ1-5; D remains unclear. From germline, CDR1 is SNHLY and CDR2 FYNNEI. This CDR3 comprises 15 residues. V gave up 7 bases and J gave up 2 bases, with 15 bases separating them. CDR3 residues: CASTYESIGNQPQHF. The CDR3 DNA reads TGTGCCAGCACGTACGAAAGTATAGGCAATCAGCCCCAGCATTTT. Complete variable domain (other parts from reference TRBV2 and TRBJ1-5): EPEVTQTPSHQVTQMGQEVILRCVPISNHLYFYWYRQILGQKVEFLVSFYNNEISEKSEIFDDQFSVERPDGSNFTLKIRSTKLEDSAMYFCASTYESIGNQPQHFGDGTRLSIL.

The V call is TRBV14, the J call TRBJ2-1, with TRBD2 matching 11 bases. The CDR3 spans 15 residues. Germline CDR1 and CDR2: SGHDN and FVKESK. Losses at the gene ends were 4 bases for V and 4 bases for J; bases not matched to a gene: 3. CDR3 DNA: TGTGCCAGCAGCCCGCTAGCGGGGGGATACAATGAGCAGTTCTTC. It encodes CASSPLAGGYNEQFF. The full variable domain, its missing parts supplied by reference TRBV14 and TRBJ2-1, is EAGVTQFPSHSVIEKGQTVTLRCDPISGHDNLYWYRRVMGKEIKFLLHFVKESKQDESGMPNNRFLAERTGGTYSTLKVQPAELEDSGVYFCASSPLAGGYNEQFFGPGTRLTVL.

J is TRBJ2-7 and V is TRBV11-2; possible D gene TRBD1, 6 bases. Germline CDR1 and CDR2: SGHAT and FQNNGV. Trimming removed 2 bases at V and 5 bases at J, with 19 bases between. This CDR3 has 16 residues. This chain's CDR3 is CASSLFSIGGDNEQYF. CDR3 DNA: TGTGCCAGCAGCTTATTTTCGATAGGGGGTGACAACGAGCAGTACTTC.

This clone was recorded a few times. V usage is TRBV3-1 (or the pseudogene TRBV3-2) and J usage is TRBJ1-2, with 7 bases lining up with TRBD1. This CDR3 is built from 16 residues. In germline, CDR1 is LGHDT, CDR2 YNNKEL (reference sequence). With 4 bases clipped from V and 1 base from J, the junction kept 9 bases outside the gene matches. The CDR3 loop reads CASSRHGTEVNYGYTF. As DNA, the CDR3 is TGTGCCAGCAGCCGCCACGGGACAGAGGTTAACTATGGCTACACCTTC.

The chain is built from TRBV27 and TRBJ1-1; TRBD1 matches at 7 bases. Unmatched junction bases numbered 7, after V lost 5 bases and J lost 1 base. Per germline, CDR1 MNHEY and CDR2 SMNVEV (reference sequence). The CDR3 totals 15 residues. The CDR3 DNA is TGTGCCAGCAGTCCCGATAGGGGGCGGAACACTGAAGCTTTCTTT. Protein: CASSPDRGRNTEAFF.

The V and J genes are TRBV7-2 and TRBJ2-3; the D is unclear. Germline CDR1 SGHTA, CDR2 FQGNSA. Trimming left V 3 bases short and J 6 bases short, with 7 bases between. The CDR3 length is 12 residues. The chain's CDR3 is CASSFLGDTQYF. In nucleotides, the CDR3 is TGTGCCAGCAGCTTCCTAGGTGATACGCAGTATTTT.

This chain connects TRBV28 to TRBJ1-2; TRBD1 is a possible D gene (5 bases). Deletions cut 2 bases from V and 4 bases from J, with 20 bases between. This CDR3 spans 17 amino acids. Per germline, CDR1 MDHEN and CDR2 SYDVKM. CDR3 protein: CASSLVLGGDDIYGYTF. For the CDR3, the DNA is TGTGCCAGCAGTTTAGTTCTTGGGGGGGATGACATCTATGGCTACACCTTC.

This clone was picked up one time. J is TRBJ1-5 and V is TRBV7-6; the D is unclear. Germline V gives CDR1 SGHVS, CDR2 FNYEAQ. Between the trimmed V and J ends, which lost 5 bases and 6 bases, there was a span of 17 bases. This CDR3 is 15 amino acids long. DNA of the CDR3: TGTGCCAGCAGCCCGGATAGCGGGGAACGTCAGCCCCAGCATTTT. Translating gives CASSPDSGERQPQHF.

The chain recombines TRBV3-1 (or the pseudogene TRBV3-2) with TRBJ1-6; D is unclear. In germline, CDR1 is LGHDT, CDR2 YNNKEL (reference sequence). CDR3 length equals 18 residues. Trimming pared 1 base from V and 2 bases from J, leaving 15 bases between. CDR3 DNA: TGTGCCAGCAGCCAAGGGAGGCACAGCCAGACCTATAATTCACCCCTCCACTTT. This codes for CASSQGRHSQTYNSPLHF.

The sample holds one count of this clone. The chain joins TRBV29-1 to TRBJ2-7, with unresolved D. Germline loops: CDR1 SQVTM, CDR2 ANQGSEA. The CDR3 is made up of 11 amino acids. Trimming removed 6 bases at V and 0 bases at J, with 6 bases between. As DNA, the CDR3 is TGCAGCGTGGCAGACTCCTACGAGCAGTACTTC. Translated: CSVADSYEQYF.

The chain uses TRBV28 and TRBJ2-2; 9 bases align to TRBD1. In germline, CDR1 is MDHEN, CDR2 SYDVKM. V gave up 0 bases and J gave up 5 bases; unmatched junction bases: 7. The CDR3 loop spans 17 amino acids. The CDR3 loop reads CASSLWTGGVFTGELFF. In nucleotides, the CDR3 is TGTGCCAGCAGTTTATGGACAGGGGGGGTCTTTACCGGGGAGCTGTTTTTT.

The table lists this clone with a count of one. The CDR3 is CASSEVPLGGYGSYEQYV. In DNA form, the CDR3 reads TGTGCCAGCAGTGAAGTCCCCCTGGGGGGGTATGGGTCTTACGAGCAGTACGTC. This chain uses TRBV2 with TRBJ2-7; 7 nucleotides line up with TRBD2. CDR1 is SNHLY, CDR2 FYNNEI, per germline. CDR3 length: 18 amino acids. With V trimmed by 1 base and J by 4 bases, 16 bases remained unmatched.

V and J are TRBV2 and TRBJ2-3, with a weak D call TRBD2 (7 bases). The V end lost 7 bases, the J end lost 8 bases, and 16 bases lay between the germline ends. Germline V gene data show CDR1 as SNHLY and CDR2 as FYNNEI. CDR3 length equals 13 residues. The CDR3 is CASTGGPARTQYF. The CDR3 nucleotides are TGTGCCAGCACCGGGGGGCCGGCACGTACGCAGTATTTT. Full variable domain (outside the CDR3, taken from reference TRBV2 and TRBJ2-3): EPEVTQTPSHQVTQMGQEVILRCVPISNHLYFYWYRQILGQKVEFLVSFYNNEISEKSEIFDDQFSVERPDGSNFTLKIRSTKLEDSAMYFCASTGGPARTQYFGPGTRLTVL.

Points on this clone: Relative to the germline gene, one junction end is altered; a read error may explain this. This chain connects TRBV7-2 to TRBJ1-1; 8 positions match TRBD1. Germline CDR1 and CDR2: SGHTA and FQGNSA. The CDR3 is 13 amino acids. CDR3 in DNA: TGTGCCAGCAGCTTAGTCTCTGGACAGGGAACCCGATTT. Protein: CASSLVSGQGTRF.

J is TRBJ1-2 and V is TRBV29-1; 10 nucleotides agree with TRBD1. J gave up 4 bases and V 6 bases, and 8 bases lay outside the gene matches. The germline gives CDR1 SQVTM, CDR2 ANQGSEA. The CDR3 is 14 residues long. The CDR3 protein is CSVETGGAGYGYTF. The CDR3 DNA reads TGCAGCGTCGAGACAGGGGGCGCGGGCTATGGCTACACCTTC. The full variable domain, completed using reference TRBV29-1 and TRBJ1-2, is SAVISQKPSRDICQRGTSLTIQCQVDSQVTMMFWYRQQPGQSLTLIATANQGSEATYESGFVIDKFPISRPNLTFSTLTVSNMSPEDSSIYLCSVETGGAGYGYTFGSGTRLTVV.